This entry lists 8 T cell receptor beta chains sequenced from one sample in a study of identical twins. Using its own MiXCR run on the 5' RACE reads, TCRdb lists one record per CDR3 protein. The sample carries some 500,000 distinct CDR3 sequences, more than 9% recorded once. These data were also filed under a second study, of yellow fever vaccine responses in identical twins.

The sample consisted of PBMCs. The origin of the receptors is a woman aged 18 to 35 in good health.

This clonotype showed up many times. This chain uses TRBV7-9 with TRBJ2-1; 7 positions agree with TRBD2. After removal of 0 bases from V and 5 bases from J, the junction contained 1 base not matched to a gene. Per germline, CDR1 SEHNR and CDR2 FQNEAQ (reference sequence). The CDR3 length is 14 residues. For the CDR3, the DNA is TGTGCCAGCAGCTTAGCCGGGACTAACAATGAGCAGTTCTTC. Encoded protein: CASSLAGTNNEQFF.

This clonotype was counted ten times or more. V is TRBV5-6 and J is TRBJ2-3; TRBD1 agrees at 7 bases. Germline lookup yields CDR1 SGHDT and CDR2 YYEEEE. V was pared by 9 bases and J by 2 bases, with 9 bases of the junction left unmatched. The CDR3 is 14 amino acids. CDR3 loop: CATGRGGATDTQYF. In DNA, the CDR3 is TGTGCCACCGGCCGAGGGGGCGCCACAGATACGCAGTATTTT. Complete variable domain (other parts from reference TRBV5-6 and TRBJ2-3): DAGVTQSPTHLIKTRGQQVTLRCSPKSGHDTVSWYQQALGQGPQFIFQYYEEEERQRGNFPDRFSGHQFPNYSSELNVNALLLGDSALYLCATGRGGATDTQYFGPGTRLTVL.

This clonotype was counted ten times or more. The chain recombines TRBV5-5 with TRBJ2-3, with TRBD1 matching over 9 bases. The CDR3 sequence is 15 residues long. Germline assignment: CDR1 SGHKS and CDR2 YYEKEE (reference sequence). The V and J ends lost 4 bases and 5 bases, in that order; junction bases with no gene match: 8. The CDR3 DNA sequence: TGTGCCAGCAGCACTGGACAGGGGATCGGAGATACGCAGTATTTT. Translation: CASSTGQGIGDTQYF. The full variable domain, in which reference TRBV5-5 and TRBJ2-3 provide the parts outside the CDR3, is DAGVTQSPTHLIKTRGQQVTLRCSPISGHKSVSWYQQVLGQGPQFIFQYYEKEERGRGNFPDRFSARQFPNYSSELNVNALLLGDSALYLCASSTGQGIGDTQYFGPGTRLTVL.

The chain combines TRBV5-6 with TRBJ2-7; 9 bases are shared with TRBD2. CDR3 size: 14 residues. J was trimmed by 5 bases and V by 0 bases; bases with no gene match: 3. Per germline, CDR1 SGHDT and CDR2 YYEEEE. This CDR3 is CASSLAAGGNEQYF. The CDR3 region has the DNA TGTGCCAGCAGCTTGGCCGCGGGGGGGAACGAGCAGTACTTC.

A few counts support this clonotype. V gene TRBV11-2 combines with J gene TRBJ2-2; 9 nucleotides line up with TRBD1. CDR3 length equals 17 residues. Germline values: CDR1 SGHAT, CDR2 FQNNGV. V was clipped by 3 bases and J by 4 bases; unmatched bases: 9. This CDR3 is CASSLVHRDRATGELFF. CDR3 bases: TGTGCCAGCAGCTTGGTCCACCGGGACAGGGCCACCGGGGAGCTGTTTTTT.

The V gene is TRBV5-1, the J gene TRBJ2-3, with D possibly called TRBD1 or TRBD2 (5 bases each). This CDR3 region has 15 residues. V was pared by 1 base and J by 6 bases, with 15 bases between. The germline V gene encodes CDR1 SGHRS and CDR2 YFSETQ. The CDR3 sequence is CASSLLGAPDDTQYF. As DNA, the CDR3 is TGCGCCAGCAGCTTGCTCGGGGCACCAGACGATACGCAGTATTTT.

This clonotype was counted ten times or more. This chain links TRBV12-3 or TRBV12-4 with TRBJ1-5, with D hard to call. CDR3 length equals 13 residues. V was trimmed by 5 bases and J by 3 bases, leaving 8 bases between them. The DNA of the CDR3 is TGTGCCAGCAGTCCACAAAACAATCAGCCCCAGCATTTT. It encodes CASSPQNNQPQHF.

As to this clonotype: With a much larger clone just one base away, this may be a read error. This chain uses TRBV11-2 with TRBJ2-1; the D is unclear. Germline lookup yields CDR1 SGHAT and CDR2 FQNNGV. This CDR3 spans 12 amino acids. The CDR3 sequence is CASSLDPSEQSF. CDR3 coding DNA: TGTGCCAGCAGCTTAGATCCGAGTGAGCAGTCCTTC. Complete variable domain (other parts from reference TRBV11-2 and TRBJ2-1): EAGVAQSPRYKIIEKRQSVAFWCNPISGHATLYWYQQILGQGPKLLIQFQNNGVVDDSQLPKDRFSAERLKGVDSTLKIQPAKLEDSAVYLCASSLDPSEQSFGPGTRLTVL.